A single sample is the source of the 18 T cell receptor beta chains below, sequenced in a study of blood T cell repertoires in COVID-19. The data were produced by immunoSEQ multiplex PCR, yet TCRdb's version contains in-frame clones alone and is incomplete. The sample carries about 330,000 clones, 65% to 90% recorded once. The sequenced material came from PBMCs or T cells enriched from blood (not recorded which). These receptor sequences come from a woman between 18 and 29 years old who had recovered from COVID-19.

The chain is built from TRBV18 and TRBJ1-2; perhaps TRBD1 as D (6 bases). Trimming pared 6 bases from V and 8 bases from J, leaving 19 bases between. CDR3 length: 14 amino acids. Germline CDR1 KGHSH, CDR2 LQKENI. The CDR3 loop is CASSTGLPGRGYTF. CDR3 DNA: TGTGCCAGCTCCACAGGGCTTCCAGGGCGAGGCTACACCTTC.

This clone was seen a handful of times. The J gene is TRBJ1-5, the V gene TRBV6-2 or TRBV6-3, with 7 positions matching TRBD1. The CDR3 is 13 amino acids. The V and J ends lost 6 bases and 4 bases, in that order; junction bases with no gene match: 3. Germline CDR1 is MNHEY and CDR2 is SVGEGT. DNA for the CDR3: TGTGCCAGCAGCCGGGACAGTAATCAGCCCCAGCATTTT. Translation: CASSRDSNQPQHF.

This CDR3 is CASSDSLSSYNEQFF. The CDR3 bases are TGTGCCAGCTCTGACTCCCTGAGCTCCTACAATGAGCAGTTCTTC. This chain connects TRBV18 to TRBJ2-1; D remains ambiguous. The V end was cut by 6 bases, the J end by 0 bases, with 12 bases between. The CDR3 is 15 residues long. Germline assignment: CDR1 KGHSH and CDR2 LQKENI.

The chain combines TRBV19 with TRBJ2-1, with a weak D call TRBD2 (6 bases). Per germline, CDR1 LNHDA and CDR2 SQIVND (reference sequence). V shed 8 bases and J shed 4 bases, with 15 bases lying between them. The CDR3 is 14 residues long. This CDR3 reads CASAPGLLYNEQFF. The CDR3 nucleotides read TGTGCCAGTGCTCCGGGACTGTTATACAATGAGCAGTTCTTC.

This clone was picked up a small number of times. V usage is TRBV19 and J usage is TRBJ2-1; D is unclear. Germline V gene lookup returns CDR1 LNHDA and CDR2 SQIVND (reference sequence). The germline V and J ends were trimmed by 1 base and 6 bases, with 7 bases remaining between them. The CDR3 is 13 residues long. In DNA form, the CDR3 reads TGTGCCAGTAGTATAGGACTGTTCAATGAGCAGTTCTTC. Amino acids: CASSIGLFNEQFF.

CDR3 in amino acids: CASSSAAAITF. The CDR3, as DNA: TGTGCCAGTAGTTCGGCGGCTGCAATTACTTTC. The chain combines TRBV19 with TRBJ2-6, with D unresolved. This CDR3 comprises 11 residues. Germline CDR1 and CDR2: LNHDA and SQIVND (reference sequence). Trimming stripped 5 bases from V and 19 bases from J, with 15 bases between.

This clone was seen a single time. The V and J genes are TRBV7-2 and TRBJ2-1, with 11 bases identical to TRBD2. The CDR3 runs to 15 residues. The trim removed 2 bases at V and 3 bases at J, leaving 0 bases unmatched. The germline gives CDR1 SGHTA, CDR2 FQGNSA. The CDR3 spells CASSLLAGGYNEQFF. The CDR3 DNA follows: TGTGCCAGCAGCTTACTAGCGGGAGGCTACAATGAGCAGTTCTTC. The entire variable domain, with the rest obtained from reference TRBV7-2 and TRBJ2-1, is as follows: GAGVSQSPSNKVTEKGKDVELRCDPISGHTALYWYRQSLGQGLEFLIYFQGNSAPDKSGLPSDRFSAERTGGSVSTLTIQRTQQEDSAVYLCASSLLAGGYNEQFFGPGTRLTVL.

CDR3 amino acids: CASSRGTTTNEKLFF. The CDR3 bases are TGCGCCAGCAGCCGTGGGACAACAACTAATGAAAAACTGTTTTTT. The V gene is TRBV4-1, the J gene TRBJ1-4; D perhaps matches TRBD1 (6 bases). The CDR3 sequence is 15 residues long. Trimming shortened V by 4 bases and J by 0 bases, and 9 bases separated the two germline ends. CDR1 MGHRA and CDR2 YSYEKL come from the germline V gene.

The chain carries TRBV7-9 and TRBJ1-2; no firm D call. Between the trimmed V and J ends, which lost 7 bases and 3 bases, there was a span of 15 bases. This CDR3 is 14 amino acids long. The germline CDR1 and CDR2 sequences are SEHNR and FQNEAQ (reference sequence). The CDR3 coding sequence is TGTGCCAGCACCCGGCGGGATTTCGACTATGGCTACACCTTC. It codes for CASTRRDFDYGYTF.

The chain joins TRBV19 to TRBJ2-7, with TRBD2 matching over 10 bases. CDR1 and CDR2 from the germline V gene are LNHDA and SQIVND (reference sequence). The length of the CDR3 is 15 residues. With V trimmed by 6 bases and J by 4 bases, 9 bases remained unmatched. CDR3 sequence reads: CASSLGTSGTYEQYF. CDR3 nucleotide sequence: TGTGCCAGTAGCCTGGGAACTAGCGGGACATACGAGCAGTACTTC.

DNA of the CDR3: TGTGCCTGGAGTGTTAAGGGCGGGGAGACCCAGTACTTC. This gives the protein CAWSVKGGETQYF. The chain recombines TRBV30 with TRBJ2-5; TRBD2 might be the D (5 bases). Trimming removed 0 bases from V and 5 bases from J, with 10 bases in between. The CDR3 runs 13 residues. The V gene's germline CDR1 is GTSNPN and CDR2 SVGIG (reference sequence).

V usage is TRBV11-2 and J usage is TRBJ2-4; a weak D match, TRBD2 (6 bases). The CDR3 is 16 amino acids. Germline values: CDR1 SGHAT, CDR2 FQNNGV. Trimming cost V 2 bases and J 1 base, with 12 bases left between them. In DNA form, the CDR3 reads TGTGCCAGCAGCTTATTCGGGGAGGTGGCCAAAAACATTCAGTACTTC. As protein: CASSLFGEVAKNIQYF.

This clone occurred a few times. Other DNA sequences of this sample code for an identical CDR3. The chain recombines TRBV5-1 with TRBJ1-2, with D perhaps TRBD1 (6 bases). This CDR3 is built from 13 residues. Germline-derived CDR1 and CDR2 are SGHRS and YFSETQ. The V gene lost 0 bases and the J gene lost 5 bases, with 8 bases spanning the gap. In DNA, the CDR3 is TGCGCCAGCAGCTTGGACAGGGAATATGGCTACACCTTC. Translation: CASSLDREYGYTF.

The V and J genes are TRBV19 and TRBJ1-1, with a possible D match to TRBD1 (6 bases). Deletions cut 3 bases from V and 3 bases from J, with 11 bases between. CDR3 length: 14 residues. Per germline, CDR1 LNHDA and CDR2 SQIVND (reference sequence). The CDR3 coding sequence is TGTGCCAGTAGTATTGGCAGGGGTTACACTGAAGCTTTCTTT. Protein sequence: CASSIGRGYTEAFF.

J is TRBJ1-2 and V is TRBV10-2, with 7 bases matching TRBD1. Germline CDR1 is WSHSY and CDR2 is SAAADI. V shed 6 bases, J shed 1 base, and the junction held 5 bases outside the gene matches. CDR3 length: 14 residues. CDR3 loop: CASSQYRGNYGYTF. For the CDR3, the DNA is TGCGCCAGCAGCCAGTACAGGGGTAACTATGGCTACACCTTC.

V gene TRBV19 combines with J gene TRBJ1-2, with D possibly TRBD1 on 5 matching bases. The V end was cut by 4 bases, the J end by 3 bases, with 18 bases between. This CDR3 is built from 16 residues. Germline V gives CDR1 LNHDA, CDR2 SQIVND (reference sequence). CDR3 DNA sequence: TGTGCCAGTAGTAACTCACAGGTGGGGATCTACTATGGCTACACCTTC. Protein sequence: CASSNSQVGIYYGYTF.

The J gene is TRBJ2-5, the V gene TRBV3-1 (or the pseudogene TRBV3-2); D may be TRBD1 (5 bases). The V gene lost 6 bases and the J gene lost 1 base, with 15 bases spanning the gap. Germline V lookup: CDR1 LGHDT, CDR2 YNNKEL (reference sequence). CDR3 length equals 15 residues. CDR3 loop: CASSLNKGIQETQYF. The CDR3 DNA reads TGTGCCAGCAGTCTGAACAAGGGGATCCAAGAGACCCAGTACTTC.

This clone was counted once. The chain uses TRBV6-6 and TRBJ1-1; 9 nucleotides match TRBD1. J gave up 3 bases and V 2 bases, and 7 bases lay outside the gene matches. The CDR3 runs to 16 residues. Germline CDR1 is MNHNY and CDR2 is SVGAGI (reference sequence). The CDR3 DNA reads TGTGCCAGCAGTTACGGGAGGGGACAGGGAGACACTGAAGCTTTCTTT. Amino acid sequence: CASSYGRGQGDTEAFF.